This TCR beta chain stems from a study of response to subunit inactivated influenza vaccine. Study outcomes and limitations: Seasonal influenza vaccination, on each occasion, was suggested by the authors to recruit few new T cells.

This clonotype was seen more than once but under ten times. Its specificity is not known. CDR1 and CDR2 (germline): SGHTA, FQGNSA. V lost 2 bases and J lost 5, with 19 bases in between. The CDR3 runs to 17 residues. TCRdb re-called the RT-PCR reads with MiXCR, one entry per CDR3 protein. The table has around 650,000 distinct CDR3 sequences, around a sixth seen once; the top ten hold about 9.9%. This chain connects TRBV7-2 to TRBJ2-1; D possibly matches TRBD1 or TRBD2 (6 bases each). The sample was PBMCs from blood, taken about 12 days after vaccination. This receptor was obtained from a man in his fifties who received an inactivated influenza vaccine. The CDR3 nucleotides read TGTGCCAGCAGCTTATACGCCAGGGGACTTATGGACAATGAGCAGTTCTTC. Protein product: CASSLYARGLMDNEQFF. The complete variable domain, with remaining parts taken from reference TRBV7-2 and TRBJ2-1, reads GAGVSQSPSNKVTEKGKDVELRCDPISGHTALYWYRQSLGQGLEFLIYFQGNSAPDKSGLPSDRFSAERTGGSVSTLTIQRTQQEDSAVYLCASSLYARGLMDNEQFFGPGTRLTVL.